What follows are 25 T cell receptor beta chains derived from one specimen sequenced in a study of T cell clonality in common variable immunodeficiency. The protocol was immunoSEQ multiplex PCR, while the TCRdb copy is restricted to in-frame clones and leaves out a portion. There are over 40,000 clones in the sample, none observed a single time. The sample taken for sequencing was peripheral blood mononuclear cells. The receptors here all came from a person aged 18 to 70 in good health.

In its sample, this clone was seen a few times. The CDR3 extends 3 residues past the end of the read, so its final part is completed from the germline J gene. V gene TRBV13 combines with J gene TRBJ2-7; 7 bases map to TRBD1. The CDR3 is made up of 14 amino acids. V was pared by 5 bases and J by 5 bases, with 9 bases of the junction left unmatched. Germline CDR1 is PRHDT and CDR2 is FYEKMQ (reference sequence). CDR3 bases read: TGTGCCAGCAGCCCGGGACAGTCTGTCCACGAG. Encoded protein: CASSPGQSVHE. The complete CDR3 protein is CASSPGQSVHEQYF.

With respect to this clone: The junction and the germline gene differ at one end; a read error may be behind it. The read ends 3 residues before the CDR3 terminus; that terminus is restored from the germline J gene. The rearrangement joins TRBV19 to TRBJ1-5; D call uncertain. The CDR3 totals 14 residues. Germline lookup yields CDR1 LNHDA and CDR2 SQIVND (reference sequence). CDR3 sequence: CASRIRGVNPPQHF. The DNA read from the CDR3 is TGTGCCAGTAGAATCCGGGGAGTCAATCCGCCC.

This clone was counted ten times or more. The CDR3 loop reads CASSGLRQGGETQYF. CDR3 DNA, as far as it was read: TGTGCCAGCTCAGGCCTACGACAGGGCGGAGAGACC. The rearrangement uses TRBV18 and TRBJ2-5; the match to TRBD1 covers 7 bases. Sequencing ends 3 residues short of the CDR3 end; the germline J gene provides the rest. CDR1 and CDR2 from the germline V gene are KGHSH and LQKENI. The CDR3 is made up of 15 amino acids. V lost 5 bases and J lost 4; bases outside the gene matches: 10.

This clone was observed a few times. The read falls 3 residues short of the CDR3 end, and the missing part is taken from the germline J gene. V and J are TRBV11-1 and TRBJ2-7; TRBD1 agrees at 7 bases. CDR1 and CDR2 from the germline V gene are SGHAT and FQDESV (reference sequence). This CDR3 comprises 14 residues. V lost 4 bases and J lost 4; bases outside the gene matches: 7. CDR3 bases read: TGTGCCAGCAGCTCCCGGACAGGCAGATACGAG. Translation: CASSSRTGRYE. The whole CDR3 is CASSSRTGRYEQYF.

This clone turned up a few times. The sequenced fragment ends 3 residues before the CDR3 boundary, so the rest is inferred from the germline J gene. The V gene is TRBV5-8, the J gene TRBJ2-5, with 12 positions matching TRBD2. V lost 0 bases to trimming and J lost 5 bases; unmatched junction nucleotides: 2. Germline V gene lookup returns CDR1 SGHTS and CDR2 YDEGEE. The CDR3 is 15 amino acids. The sequenced part of the CDR3 DNA is TGTGCCAGCAGCTTGGGGACTAGCGGGACGGAGACC. Its protein product is CASSLGTSGTET. The entire CDR3 protein reads CASSLGTSGTETQYF.

This clone showed up many times. The read ends 3 residues before the CDR3 terminus; that terminus is restored from the germline J gene. The V gene is TRBV6-2 or TRBV6-3, the J gene TRBJ1-3; D not certain. CDR1 and CDR2 from the germline V gene are MNHEY and SVGEGT. V gave up 2 bases and J gave up 4 bases, with 12 bases separating them. This CDR3 has 15 amino acids. The CDR3 loop is CASSYPEVAGNTIYF. The covered CDR3 bases are TGTGCCAGCAGTTACCCTGAGGTAGCCGGAAACACC.

This clone has a count of ten or more. The DNA ends 3 residues before the CDR3 does, and the rest of the CDR3 is filled in from the germline J gene. The chain employs TRBV2 and TRBJ2-7; 12 bases agree with TRBD1. The CDR3 loop spans 15 amino acids. V lost 6 bases to trimming and J lost 6 bases; unmatched junction nucleotides: 9. The germline CDR1 and CDR2 sequences are SNHLY and FYNNEI. The chain's CDR3 is CASRASGTGGPEQYF. Partial CDR3 DNA: TGTGCCAGCAGAGCTTCCGGGACAGGGGGCCCCGAG.

This clone showed up many times. Read coverage stops 3 residues before the CDR3 terminus; the germline J gene supplies the remainder. The chain uses TRBV5-4 and TRBJ2-2; 8 nucleotides line up with TRBD1. In germline, CDR1 is SGHNT, CDR2 YYREEE (reference sequence). The CDR3 spans 15 residues. Unmatched junction bases numbered 9, after V lost 4 bases and J lost 7 bases. CDR3 protein: CASSPWTGFGGELFF. The covered CDR3 bases are TGTGCCAGCAGCCCCTGGACAGGGTTCGGCGGGGAG.

This clone was counted many times. CDR3 DNA, as far as it was read: TGTGCCAGCACCCTCACCACCGGGACAGGGGAAGGC. Its protein product is CASTLTTGTGEG. The full CDR3 reads CASTLTTGTGEGYTF. The genes are TRBV2 and TRBJ1-2, with 10 bases that match TRBD1. Read coverage stops 3 residues before the CDR3 terminus; the germline J gene supplies the remainder. The germline CDR1 and CDR2 sequences are SNHLY and FYNNEI. There are 15 residues in the CDR3.

This clone showed up many times. The read terminates 3 residues before the CDR3 end, so the remaining end is supplied by the germline J gene. V and J are TRBV5-1 and TRBJ2-5; D possibly corresponds to TRBD2 (7 bases). The length of the CDR3 is 16 residues. Germline V gene lookup returns CDR1 SGHRS and CDR2 YFSETQ. Trimming removed 0 bases from V and 5 bases from J, with 17 bases in between. The CDR3 DNA, read in part, is TGCGCCAGCAGCTTGGGGGGGGGCTACAAAGGCGAGACC. As protein: CASSLGGGYKGET. The full CDR3 protein is CASSLGGGYKGETQYF.

This clone was counted between two and nine times. The chain's CDR3 is CAWNRQGFNYGQYF. CDR3 DNA (partial): TGTGCCTGGAACCGACAGGGATTTAACTATGGT. The rearrangement links TRBV30 to TRBJ2-4; 7 bases map to TRBD1. Read coverage stops 3 residues before the CDR3 terminus; the germline J gene supplies the remainder. Per the germline V gene, CDR1 is GTSNPN and CDR2 is SVGIG (reference sequence). The CDR3 has 14 residues. Looking up the rest from reference TRBV30 and TRBJ2-4 gives the full variable domain: SQTIHQWPATLVQPVGSPLSLECTVEGTSNPNLYWYRQAAGRGLQLLFYSVGIGQISSEVPQNLSASRPQDRQFILSSKKLLLSDSGFYLCAWNRQGFNYGQYFGAGTRLSVL.

This clone has at least ten counts. The read stops 3 residues short of the end of the CDR3; the missing end is completed from the germline J gene. The chain uses TRBV5-6 and TRBJ1-2; no definite D call. The germline V and J ends were trimmed by 0 bases and 7 bases, with 10 bases remaining between them. Germline V gene sequence: CDR1 SGHDT, CDR2 YYEEEE. The CDR3 spans 13 residues. The sequenced CDR3 bases are TGTGCCAGCAGCTTGGACTTTCGTTCTGGC. Translation: CASSLDFRSG. The whole CDR3 reads CASSLDFRSGYTF.

This clone was observed a few times. Sequencing ends 3 residues short of the CDR3 end; the germline J gene provides the rest. This sequence joins TRBV11-3 and TRBJ1-1; weak D call: TRBD1 (5 bases). V was clipped by 5 bases and J by 3 bases, with 13 bases between them. The V gene's germline CDR1 is SGHNT and CDR2 YENEEA. The CDR3 has 14 residues. CDR3 protein: CASSPGGDHTEAFF. The sequenced CDR3 bases are TGTGCCAGCAGCCCGGGGGGGGACCACACTGAA.

This clone occurred many times. The read ends 3 residues shy of where the CDR3 ends; the end is completed using the germline J gene. J is TRBJ2-7 and V is TRBV4-2; D is unclear. This CDR3 has 14 amino acids. CDR1 and CDR2 (germline): LGHNA, YNFKEQ. Trimming cost V 0 bases and J 0 bases, with 6 bases left between them. The DNA read from the CDR3 is TGTGCCAGCAGCCAAGATGTCAGCTCCTACGAG. Translated, it gives CASSQDVSSYE. The full CDR3 is CASSQDVSSYEQYF.

In this sample, this clone turned up many times. The read ends 3 residues early relative to the CDR3; the germline J gene fills the gap. The chain couples TRBV7-6 to TRBJ1-2, with 7 bases that match TRBD1. The CDR3 is 13 amino acids. Germline CDR1 reads SGHVS; CDR2 reads FNYEAQ. Trimming cost V 4 bases and J 7 bases; bases outside gene matches: 6. CDR3 in amino acids: CASSSRGERGYTF. CDR3 DNA (partial): TGTGCCAGCAGCTCCAGGGGGGAGCGTGGC.

This clone was detected many times. The CDR3 end lies 3 residues beyond the end of the read and is filled in from the germline J gene. This chain joins TRBV18 and TRBJ1-2, with 7 nucleotides matching TRBD1. V was clipped by 6 bases and J by 4 bases; unmatched bases: 8. Germline V gene lookup returns CDR1 KGHSH and CDR2 LQKENI. The CDR3 consists of 14 residues. The CDR3 loop is CASSHGQALYGYTF. CDR3 bases read: TGTGCCAGCTCCCACGGACAGGCGCTCTATGGC.

There are many counts of this clone. The read finishes 3 residues shy of the CDR3 end, and the germline J gene is used to complete it. The chain is built from TRBV19 and TRBJ1-1; weak D call: TRBD1 (6 bases). The CDR3 totals 12 residues. Trimming stripped 9 bases from V and 2 bases from J, with 10 bases between. Germline V gene data show CDR1 as LNHDA and CDR2 as SQIVND (reference sequence). Here the CDR3 reads CASSTGNTEAFF. CDR3 bases read: TGTGCCAGCTCGACAGGTAACACTGAA.

This clone occurred many times. Sequencing ends 3 residues short of the CDR3 end; the germline J gene provides the rest. This sequence joins TRBV6-1 and TRBJ2-6; D is unresolved. Germline V lookup: CDR1 MNHNS, CDR2 SASEGT. The length of the CDR3 is 15 residues. Trimming pared 0 bases from V and 0 bases from J, leaving 3 bases between. The part of the CDR3 DNA that was read is TGTGCCAGCAGTGAAGCCAGCTCTGGGGCCAACGTC. Translating it yields CASSEASSGANV. The entire CDR3 protein reads CASSEASSGANVLTF.

This clone was counted at least ten times. The CDR3 end lies 3 residues beyond the end of the read and is filled in from the germline J gene. The J gene is TRBJ1-1, the V gene TRBV30; the match to TRBD1 covers 7 bases. The CDR3 is made up of 16 amino acids. With V trimmed by 0 bases and J by 4 bases, 11 bases remained unmatched. The germline V gene encodes CDR1 GTSNPN and CDR2 SVGIG (reference sequence). The sequenced CDR3 bases are TGTGCCTGGAGTGTAGAGTCAGGGGGAGGTGGCACTGAA. As protein: CAWSVESGGGGTE. The full CDR3 protein reads CAWSVESGGGGTEAFF.

Regarding this clone: Read data end 3 residues before the CDR3 end; the end is taken from the germline J gene. The chain has TRBV6-1 and TRBJ1-2; possible D gene TRBD1, 6 bases. CDR3 length: 14 residues. Germline assignment: CDR1 MNHNS and CDR2 SASEGT. Incomplete CDR3 DNA: TGTGCCAGCAGTGAAACAGGGTGGAGAGATACC. This translates into CASSETGWRDT. Given in full, the CDR3 is CASSETGWRDTYTF.

This clone was counted many times. The CDR3 end lies 3 residues beyond the end of the read and is filled in from the germline J gene. The rearrangement joins TRBV10-3 to TRBJ2-5; D is tentatively TRBD1 or TRBD2 (5 bases each). Trimming pared 2 bases from V and 4 bases from J, leaving 14 bases between. The CDR3 sequence is 15 residues long. The germline V gene encodes CDR1 ENHRY and CDR2 SYGVKD. The CDR3 is CAISEVTGGGETQYF. The covered CDR3 bases are TGTGCCATCAGTGAGGTAACAGGAGGAGGAGAGACC.

In its sample, this clone was seen a few times. The CDR3 extends 3 residues past the end of the read, so its final part is completed from the germline J gene. The V gene is TRBV6-1, the J gene TRBJ1-6; 8 positions match TRBD1. Germline V lookup: CDR1 MNHNS, CDR2 SASEGT. J was trimmed by 3 bases and V by 4 bases; bases with no gene match: 2. CDR3 length: 15 residues. The CDR3 is CASSVQGGYNSPLHF. The part of the CDR3 DNA that was read is TGTGCCAGCAGTGTACAGGGGGGCTATAATTCACCC.

A word on this clone: The DNA ends 3 residues before the CDR3 does, and the rest of the CDR3 is filled in from the germline J gene. V and J are TRBV7-7 and TRBJ2-5, with D possibly matching TRBD2 (5 bases). The CDR3 has 14 amino acids. Trimming removed 5 bases at V and 5 bases at J, with 15 bases between. CDR1 SSHAT and CDR2 FNYEAQ come from the germline V gene (reference sequence). The CDR3 region is CASSPEAGVETQYF. Incomplete CDR3 DNA: TGTGCCAGCAGCCCGGAGGCGGGCGTTGAGACC.

This clone was counted only a few times. One junction end does not reproduce the germline sequence, and a read error may be involved. In the same sample, other DNA sequences code for this CDR3. The CDR3 here is CASRVRLAVSYNEQFF. The covered CDR3 bases are TGCGCCAGCAGGGTCAGACTGGCGGTATCCTACAATGAG. The chain uses TRBV2 and TRBJ2-1; D may be TRBD1 (5 bases). The CDR3 end lies 3 residues beyond the end of the read and is filled in from the germline J gene. This CDR3 spans 16 amino acids. Per the germline V gene, CDR1 is SNHLY and CDR2 is FYNNEI. Filled out from reference TRBV2 and TRBJ2-1, the complete variable domain reads EPEVTQTPSHQVTQMGQEVILRCVPISNHLYFYWYRQILGQKVEFLVSFYNNEISEKSEIFDDQFSVERPDGSNFTLKIRSTKLEDSAMYFCASRVRLAVSYNEQFFGPGTRLTVL.

This clone came up a few times. The read is 3 residues too short to cover the CDR3 end, so that end is filled in from the germline J gene. The chain has TRBV7-2 and TRBJ2-3; 8 bases align to TRBD1. The CDR3 covers 14 residues. With 5 bases clipped from V and 5 bases from J, the junction kept 6 bases outside the gene matches. Looked up from germline, CDR1 is SGHTA and CDR2 is FQGNSA. This CDR3 reads CASSQDRAVDTQYF. The covered CDR3 bases are TGTGCCAGCAGCCAGGACAGGGCGGTAGATACG.